This T cell receptor beta chain was sequenced in a study of blood T cells in healthy people across ages. Trimming pared 3 bases from V and 2 bases from J, leaving 16 bases between. Germline V gene lookup returns CDR1 ENHRY and CDR2 SYGVKD. The CDR3 runs to 16 residues. Extraction yielded at least 6 micrograms of total RNA per sample. For the second PCR, which ran for roughly 7 to 11 cycles, a sample-barcoded 5' primer and a J-beta primer mix were used. TCRdb itself ran the 5' RACE reads through MiXCR, one entry per CDR3 protein. Seen here are about 1,400,000 distinct CDR3 sequences, roughly 59% observed once, and the top ten hold over 5.5%. The sample holds a few counts of this clonotype. The antigen is not known. Study-level points and caveats: As age increased, TCR beta diversity per million T cells fell in a roughly linear fashion.

Specimen: blood. This clonotype was obtained from a man younger than 30 in good health. V gene TRBV10-3 combines with J gene TRBJ2-5; either TRBD1 or TRBD2 may fit D (5 bases each). The CDR3 loop reads CAISDTEGTLQETQYF. The CDR3 DNA sequence: TGTGCCATCAGTGACACCGAGGGGACCTTACAAGAGACCCAGTACTTC.